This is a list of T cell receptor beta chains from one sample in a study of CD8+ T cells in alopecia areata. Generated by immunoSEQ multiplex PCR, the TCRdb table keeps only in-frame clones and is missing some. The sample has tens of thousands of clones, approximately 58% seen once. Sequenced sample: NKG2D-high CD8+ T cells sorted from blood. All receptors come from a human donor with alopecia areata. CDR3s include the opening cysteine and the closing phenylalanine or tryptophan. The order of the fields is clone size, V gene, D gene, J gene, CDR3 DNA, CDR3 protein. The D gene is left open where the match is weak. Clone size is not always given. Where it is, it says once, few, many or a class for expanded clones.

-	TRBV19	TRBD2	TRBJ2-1	TGTGCCAGTAGTATCCTACCGGGACTAGCGGGAGTCAATGAGCAGTTCTTC	CASSILPGLAGVNEQFF
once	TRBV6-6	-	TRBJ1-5	TGTGCCAGCAGTTACTCGGGCAGGGCCCTAAATCAGCCCCAGCATTTT	CASSYSGRALNQPQHF
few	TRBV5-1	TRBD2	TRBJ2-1	TGCGCCAGCAGCTTGAGGCGGGGGATGAGCTCCTACAATGAGCAGTTCTTC	CASSLRRGMSSYNEQFF
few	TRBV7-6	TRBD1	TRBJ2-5	TGTGCCAGCAGCTACAGACAGGGGGCATCTCTCCAAGAGACCCAGTACTTC	CASSYRQGASLQETQYF
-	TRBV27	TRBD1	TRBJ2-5	TGTGCCAGCAGTTTTAGGGCCAGAACAGGGGTAGAGACCCAGTACTTC	CASSFRARTGVETQYF
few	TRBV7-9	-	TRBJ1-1	TGTGCCAGCAGCCCACAACCCCGGAACACTGAAGCTTTCTTT	CASSPQPRNTEAFF
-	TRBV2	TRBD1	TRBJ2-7	TGTGCCAGCGGATGGACAGGAATGGACGAGCAGTACTTC	CASGWTGMDEQYF
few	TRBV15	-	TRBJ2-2	TGTGCCACCAGCGCGGGCGGGGAGCTGTTTTTT	CATSAGGELFF
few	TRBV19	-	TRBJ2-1	TGTGCCAGTAGTATGTACAATGAGCAGTTCTTC	CASSMYNEQFF
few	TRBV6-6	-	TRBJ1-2	TGTGCCAGCAGTTACGTCGGGCAGGGCTACACCTTC	CASSYVGQGYTF
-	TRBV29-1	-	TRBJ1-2	TGCAGCTTCCACGATCCGGCCGGCGGCTACACCTTC	CSFHDPAGGYTF
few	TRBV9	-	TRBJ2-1	TGTGCCAGCAGCGTAGACGATGAGCAGTTCTTC	CASSVDDEQFF
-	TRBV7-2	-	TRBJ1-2	TGTGCCAGCAGCAATAAAGGCTACACCTTC	CASSNKGYTF
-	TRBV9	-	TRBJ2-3	TGTGCCAGCAGCTCAGGAGCCGGCGGGGTCCGTGATACGCAGTATTTT	CASSSGAGGVRDTQYF
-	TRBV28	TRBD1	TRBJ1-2	TGTGCCAGCAGTTTCGTCGAACAGGGGGCACGCGCCTTC	CASSFVEQGARAF
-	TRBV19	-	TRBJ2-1	TGTGCCAGTAGCCTCGAACTTACGTTAGGTGAGCAGTTCTTC	CASSLELTLGEQFF
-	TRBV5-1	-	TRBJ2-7	TGCGCCAGCAGCTTGTGGTCAGGGAACGTTTACGAGCAGTACTTC	CASSLWSGNVYEQYF
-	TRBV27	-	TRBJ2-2	TGTGCCAGCAGTTTATCACCAGGGAGCGGGGAGCTGTTTTTT	CASSLSPGSGELFF
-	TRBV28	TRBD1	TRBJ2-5	TGTGCCAGCAGTTCCTTGACAGGGCAAGAGACCCAGTACTTC	CASSSLTGQETQYF
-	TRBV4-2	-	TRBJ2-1	TGTGCCAGCAGCCAGACCGCAGGGGCCTCCTACAATGAGCAGTTCTTC	CASSQTAGASYNEQFF
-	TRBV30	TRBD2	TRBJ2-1	TGTGCCTGGACCTTCGGCGGAGGACTAGCGGGTGAAAGCTCCTACAATGAGCAGTTCTTC	CAWTFGGGLAGESSYNEQFF
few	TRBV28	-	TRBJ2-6	TGTGCCAGCAGTCACAGGGCTGGGGCCAACGTCCTGACTTTC	CASSHRAGANVLTF
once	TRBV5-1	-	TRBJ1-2	TGCGCCAGCAGCTTGGAGACACCTAGAGATGGCTACACCTTC	CASSLETPRDGYTF
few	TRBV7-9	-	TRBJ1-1	TGTGCCAGCAGCTTAGGAAGGGGGGCTTTCTTT	CASSLGRGAFF
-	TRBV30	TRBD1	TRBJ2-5	TGTGCCTGGAGTGGAGGATCCTCGGGACAGAGACGGAATGGGCAGTACTTC	CAWSGGSSGQRRNGQYF
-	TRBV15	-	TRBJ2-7	TGTGCCACCAGCTGGAACGTCGGTTACGAGCAGTACTTC	CATSWNVGYEQYF
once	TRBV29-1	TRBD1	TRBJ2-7	TGCAGCGTTGATGGGACAGGATCCTACGAGCAGTACTTC	CSVDGTGSYEQYF
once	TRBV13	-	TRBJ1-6	TGTGCCAGCAGCCCCCGACGGTCCAAAGACCCGAATTCACCCCTCCACTTT	CASSPRRSKDPNSPLHF
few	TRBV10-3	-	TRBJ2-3	TGTGCCATCAAGGAGGACAGCCCCACAGATACGCAGTATTTT	CAIKEDSPTDTQYF
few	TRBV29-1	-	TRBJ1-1	TGCAGCGTTGAAAAGACGGGGGCGAACACTGAAGCTTTCTTT	CSVEKTGANTEAFF
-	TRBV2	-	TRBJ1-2	TGTGCCAGCAGTGAAGCGCGAAACTATGGCTACACCTTC	CASSEARNYGYTF
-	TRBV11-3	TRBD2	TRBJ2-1	TGTGCCAGCAGCTTAAGGACTAGCGGGGTCGATGAGCAGTTCTTC	CASSLRTSGVDEQFF
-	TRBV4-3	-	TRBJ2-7	TGCGCCAGCAGCCAAGAGATGGTGGGGGGCTATCACGTCGAGCAGTACTTC	CASSQEMVGGYHVEQYF
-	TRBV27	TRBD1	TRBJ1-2	TGTGCCAGCAGTTGGGACAGGGGGTTGAGGGGCTACACCTTC	CASSWDRGLRGYTF
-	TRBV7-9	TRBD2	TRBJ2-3	TGTGCCAGCAGCTCCGGGTTAGCGGGAGATACGCAGTATTTT	CASSSGLAGDTQYF
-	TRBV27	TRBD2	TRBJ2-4	TGTGCCAGCAGTTCAAGACTAGCGGGAGGGCCCTCGGGCAAAAACATTCAGTACTTC	CASSSRLAGGPSGKNIQYF
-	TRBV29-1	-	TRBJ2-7	TGCAGCGTCGCCTGGGGGCGAGAGCAGTACTTC	CSVAWGREQYF
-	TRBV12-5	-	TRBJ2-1	TGTGCTAGTGGTTTAGGAGGATACAATGAGCAGTTCTTC	CASGLGGYNEQFF
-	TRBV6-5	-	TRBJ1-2	TGTGCCAGCAGACCGGACAGCAACTATGGCTACACCTTC	CASRPDSNYGYTF
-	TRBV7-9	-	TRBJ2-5	TGTGCCAGCAGCTTAGCGTTAGTTCAGTCCCAAGAGACCCAGTACTTC	CASSLALVQSQETQYF
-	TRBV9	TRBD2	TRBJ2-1	TGTGCCAGCAGCGTAGATTCAGCGGGGCACTACAATGAGCAGTTCTTC	CASSVDSAGHYNEQFF
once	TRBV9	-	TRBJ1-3	TGTGCCAGCAGCTCCCCGGGACGAGCTGGAAACACCATATATTTT	CASSSPGRAGNTIYF
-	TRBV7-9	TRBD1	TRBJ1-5	TGTGCCAGCAGCCCCGGACAGGGCTCGAGCAATCAGCCCCAGCATTTT	CASSPGQGSSNQPQHF
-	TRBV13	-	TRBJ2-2	TGTGCCAGCAGCCTTCTAGCGGGGGAGCTGTTTTTT	CASSLLAGELFF
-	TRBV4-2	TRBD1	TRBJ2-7	TGTGCCAGCAGCTTCCCGGGACAGGGTGTATACGAGCAGTACTTC	CASSFPGQGVYEQYF
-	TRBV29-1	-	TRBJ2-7	TGCAGCGTTGAAGTTCCCGGGCAGACATACGAGCAGTACTTC	CSVEVPGQTYEQYF